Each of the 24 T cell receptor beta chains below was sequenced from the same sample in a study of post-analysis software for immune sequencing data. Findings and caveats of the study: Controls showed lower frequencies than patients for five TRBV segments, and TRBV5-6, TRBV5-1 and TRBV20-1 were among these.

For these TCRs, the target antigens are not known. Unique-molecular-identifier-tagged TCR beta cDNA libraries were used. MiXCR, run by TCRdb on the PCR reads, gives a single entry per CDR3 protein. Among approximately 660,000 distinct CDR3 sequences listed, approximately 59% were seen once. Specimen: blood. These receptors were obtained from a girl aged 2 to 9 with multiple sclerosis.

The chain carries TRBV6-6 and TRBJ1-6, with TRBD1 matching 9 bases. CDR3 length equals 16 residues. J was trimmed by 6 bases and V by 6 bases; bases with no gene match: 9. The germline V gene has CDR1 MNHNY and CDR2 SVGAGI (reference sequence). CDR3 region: CASSNKPGQGNSPLHF. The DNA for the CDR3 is TGTGCCAGCAGCAATAAACCGGGACAGGGTAATTCACCCCTCCACTTT.

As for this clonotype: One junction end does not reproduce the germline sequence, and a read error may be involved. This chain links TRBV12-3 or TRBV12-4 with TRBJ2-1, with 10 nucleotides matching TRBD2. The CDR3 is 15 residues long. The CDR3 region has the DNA TGTGCCAGCATTTTAGCGGGGGGCGTGAACAATGAGCAGTTCTTC. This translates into CASILAGGVNNEQFF.

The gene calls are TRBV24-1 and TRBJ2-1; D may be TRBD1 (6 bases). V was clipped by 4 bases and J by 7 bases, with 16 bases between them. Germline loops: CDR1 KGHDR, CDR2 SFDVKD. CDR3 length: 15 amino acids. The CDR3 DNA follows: TGTGCCACCAGTGACCCGGGACATCCGGGTAATGAGCAGTTCTTC. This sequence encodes CATSDPGHPGNEQFF.

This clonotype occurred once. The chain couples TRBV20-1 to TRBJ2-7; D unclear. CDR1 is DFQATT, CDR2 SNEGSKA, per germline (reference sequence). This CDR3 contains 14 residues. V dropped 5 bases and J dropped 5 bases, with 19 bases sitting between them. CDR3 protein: CSAEPLLGYDEQYF. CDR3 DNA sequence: TGCAGTGCTGAACCTCTTTTGGGTTACGACGAGCAGTACTTC.

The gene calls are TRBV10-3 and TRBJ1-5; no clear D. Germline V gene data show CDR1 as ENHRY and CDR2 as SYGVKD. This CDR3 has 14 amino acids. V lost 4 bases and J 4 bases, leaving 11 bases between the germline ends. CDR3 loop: CAISANQPNQPQHF. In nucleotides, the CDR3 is TGTGCCATCAGTGCGAATCAGCCTAATCAGCCCCAGCATTTT.

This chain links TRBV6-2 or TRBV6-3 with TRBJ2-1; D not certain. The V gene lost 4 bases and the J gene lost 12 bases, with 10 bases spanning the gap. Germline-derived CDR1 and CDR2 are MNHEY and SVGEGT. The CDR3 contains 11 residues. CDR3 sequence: CASSCPCGQFF. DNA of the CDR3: TGTGCCAGCAGTTGCCCTTGTGGGCAGTTCTTC.

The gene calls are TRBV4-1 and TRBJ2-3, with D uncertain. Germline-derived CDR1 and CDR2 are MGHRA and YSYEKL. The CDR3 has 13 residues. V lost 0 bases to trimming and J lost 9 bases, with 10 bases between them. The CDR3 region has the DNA TGCGCCAGCAGCCAAGATCCCCTTAAGACGCAGTATTTT. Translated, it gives CASSQDPLKTQYF.

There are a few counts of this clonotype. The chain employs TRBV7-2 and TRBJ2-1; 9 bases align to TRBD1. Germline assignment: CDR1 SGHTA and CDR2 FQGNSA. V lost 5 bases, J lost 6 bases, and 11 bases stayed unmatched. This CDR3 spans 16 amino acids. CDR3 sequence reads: CASSLSPGQGPNEQFF. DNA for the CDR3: TGTGCCAGCAGCCTCTCGCCGGGACAGGGACCCAATGAGCAGTTCTTC.

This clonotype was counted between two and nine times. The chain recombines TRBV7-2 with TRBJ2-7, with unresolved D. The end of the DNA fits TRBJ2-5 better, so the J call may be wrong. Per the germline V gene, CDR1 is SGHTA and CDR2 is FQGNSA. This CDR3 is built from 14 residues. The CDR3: CASSLDRLRETQYF. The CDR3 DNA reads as TGTGCCAGCAGCTTAGATCGACTTAGGGAGACCCAGTACTTC.

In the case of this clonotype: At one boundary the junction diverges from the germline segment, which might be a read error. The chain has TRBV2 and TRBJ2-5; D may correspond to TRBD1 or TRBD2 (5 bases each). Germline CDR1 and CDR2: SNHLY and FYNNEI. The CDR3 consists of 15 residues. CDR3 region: CAIFGPGALGETQYF. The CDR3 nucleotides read TGCGCCATATTTGGGCCCGGGGCCCTGGGAGAGACCCAGTACTTC.

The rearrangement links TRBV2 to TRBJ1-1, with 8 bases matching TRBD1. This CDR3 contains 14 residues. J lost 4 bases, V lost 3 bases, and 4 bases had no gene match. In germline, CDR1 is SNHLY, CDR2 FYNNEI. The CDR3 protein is CASSDGQGLTEAFF. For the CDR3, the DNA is TGTGCCAGCAGTGACGGACAGGGACTCACTGAAGCTTTCTTT.

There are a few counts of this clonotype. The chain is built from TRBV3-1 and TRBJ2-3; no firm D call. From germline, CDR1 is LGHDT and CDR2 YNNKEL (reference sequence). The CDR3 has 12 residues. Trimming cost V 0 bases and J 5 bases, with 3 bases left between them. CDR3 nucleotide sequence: TGTGCCAGCAGCCAAGAGCGAGATACGCAGTATTTT. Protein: CASSQERDTQYF.

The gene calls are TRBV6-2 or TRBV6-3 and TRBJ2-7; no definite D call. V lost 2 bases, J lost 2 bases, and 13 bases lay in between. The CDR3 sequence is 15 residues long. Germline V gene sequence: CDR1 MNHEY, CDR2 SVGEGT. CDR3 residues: CASSYDAAYTYEQYF. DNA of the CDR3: TGTGCCAGCAGTTACGATGCGGCCTACACCTACGAGCAGTACTTC.

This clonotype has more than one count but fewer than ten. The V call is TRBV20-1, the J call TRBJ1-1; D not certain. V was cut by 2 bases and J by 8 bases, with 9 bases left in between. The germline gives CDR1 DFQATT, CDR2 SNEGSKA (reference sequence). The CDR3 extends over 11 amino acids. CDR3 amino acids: CSARQVTEAFF. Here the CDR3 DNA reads TGCAGTGCTAGACAGGTCACAGAAGCTTTCTTT.

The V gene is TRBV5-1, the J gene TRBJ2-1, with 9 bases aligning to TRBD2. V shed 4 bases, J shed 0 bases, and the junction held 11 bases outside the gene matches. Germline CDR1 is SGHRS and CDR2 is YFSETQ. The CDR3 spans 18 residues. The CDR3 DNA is TGCGCCAGCAGCCCGAGACTAGCGGCCGTTAGCTCCTACAATGAGCAGTTCTTC. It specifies CASSPRLAAVSSYNEQFF. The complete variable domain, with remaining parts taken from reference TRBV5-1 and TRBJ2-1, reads KAGVTQTPRYLIKTRGQQVTLSCSPISGHRSVSWYQQTPGQGLQFLFEYFSETQRNKGNFPGRFSGRQFSNSRSEMNVSTLELGDSALYLCASSPRLAAVSSYNEQFFGPGTRLTVL.

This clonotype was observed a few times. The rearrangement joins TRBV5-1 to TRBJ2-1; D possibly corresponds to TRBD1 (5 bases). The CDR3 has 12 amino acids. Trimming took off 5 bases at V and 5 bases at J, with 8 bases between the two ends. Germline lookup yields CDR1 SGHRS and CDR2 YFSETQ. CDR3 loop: CASRQGHNEQFF. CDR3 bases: TGCGCCAGCAGGCAGGGCCACAATGAGCAGTTCTTC.

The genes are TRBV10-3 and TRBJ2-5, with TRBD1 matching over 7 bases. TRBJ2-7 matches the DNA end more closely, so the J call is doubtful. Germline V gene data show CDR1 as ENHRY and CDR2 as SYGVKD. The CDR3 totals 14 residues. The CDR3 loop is CAISEGGVGYEQYF. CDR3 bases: TGTGCCATCAGTGAAGGGGGCGTGGGCTACGAGCAGTACTTC.

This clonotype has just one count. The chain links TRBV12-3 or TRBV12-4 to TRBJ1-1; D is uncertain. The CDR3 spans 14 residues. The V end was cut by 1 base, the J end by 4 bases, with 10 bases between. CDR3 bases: TGTGCCAGCAGTTTAGGTCCGGGAGGCACTGAAGCTTTCTTT. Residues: CASSLGPGGTEAFF.

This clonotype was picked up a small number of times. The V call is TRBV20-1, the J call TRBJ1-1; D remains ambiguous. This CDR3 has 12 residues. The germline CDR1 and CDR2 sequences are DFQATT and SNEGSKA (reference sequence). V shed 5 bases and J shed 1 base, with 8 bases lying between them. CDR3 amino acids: CSALAANTEAFF. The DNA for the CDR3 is TGCAGTGCTCTTGCTGCGAACACTGAAGCTTTCTTT.

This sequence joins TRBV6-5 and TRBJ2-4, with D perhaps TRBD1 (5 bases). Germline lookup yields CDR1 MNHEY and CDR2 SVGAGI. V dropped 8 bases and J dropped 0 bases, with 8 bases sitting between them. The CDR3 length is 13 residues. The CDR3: CASGALAKNIQYF. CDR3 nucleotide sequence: TGTGCCAGCGGGGCTCTAGCCAAAAACATTCAGTACTTC.

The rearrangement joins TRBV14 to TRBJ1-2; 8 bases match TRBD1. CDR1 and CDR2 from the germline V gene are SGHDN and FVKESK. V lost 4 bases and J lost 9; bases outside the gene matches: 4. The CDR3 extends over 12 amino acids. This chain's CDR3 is CASSLDRVRYTF. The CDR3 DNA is TGTGCCAGCAGCCTGGACAGGGTGCGCTACACCTTC.

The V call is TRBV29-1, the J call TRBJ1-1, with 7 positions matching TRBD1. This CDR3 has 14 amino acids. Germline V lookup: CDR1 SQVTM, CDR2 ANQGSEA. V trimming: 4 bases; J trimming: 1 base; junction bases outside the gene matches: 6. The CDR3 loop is CSVARGRGNTEAFF. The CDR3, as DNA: TGCAGCGTTGCAAGGGGGCGCGGGAACACTGAAGCTTTCTTT.

In DNA, the CDR3 is TGTGCCAGCGAGGGGGGTGTCGGCAATGAGCAGTTCTTC. Residues: CASEGGVGNEQFF. V gene TRBV2 combines with J gene TRBJ2-1; TRBD1 or TRBD2 may be the D gene (6 bases each). The CDR3 is 13 residues long. Germline V gives CDR1 SNHLY, CDR2 FYNNEI. With 8 bases removed from V and 6 bases from J, the gap between germline ends came to 14 bases.

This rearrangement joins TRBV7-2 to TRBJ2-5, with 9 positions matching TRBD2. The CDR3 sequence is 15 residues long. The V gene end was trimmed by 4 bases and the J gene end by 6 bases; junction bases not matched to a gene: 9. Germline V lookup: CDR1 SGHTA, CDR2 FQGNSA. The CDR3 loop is CASSYRGRAAKTQYF. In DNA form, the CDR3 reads TGTGCCAGCAGCTACCGCGGGAGGGCCGCAAAGACCCAGTACTTC.